The rows below give T cell receptor beta chains drawn from one sample of a study of blood T cell repertoires in COVID-19. The data were produced by immunoSEQ multiplex PCR, yet TCRdb's version contains in-frame clones alone and is incomplete. The sample records about 190,000 clones, roughly four fifths being singletons. Sequencing used peripheral blood. The source is a woman aged 50 to 60 with acute or convalescent COVID-19. Both conserved end residues are part of each CDR3. The order of the fields is clone size, J gene, D gene, CDR3 length, V gene, CDR3 DNA, CDR3 protein. D genes are given only for firm matches. Clone size is shown for a subset of rows, as once, few, many or a class of expanded clone.

clone_size: NA
j_call: TRBJ2-2
d_call: NA
cdr3_length: 13
v_call: TRBV28
cdr3_nt: TGTGCCAGCAGGGATAGCAACACCGGGGAGCTGTTTTTT
cdr3_aa: CASRDSNTGELFF

clone_size: NA
j_call: TRBJ2-3
d_call: TRBD2
cdr3_length: 15
v_call: TRBV28
cdr3_nt: TGTGCCAGCAGGGGGACTAGCGGGGGCACAGATACGCAGTATTTT
cdr3_aa: CASRGTSGGTDTQYF

clone_size: NA
j_call: TRBJ2-2
d_call: TRBD1
cdr3_length: 15
v_call: TRBV19
cdr3_nt: TGTGCCAGTAGGACACAGGGGGCGAACCACGGGGAGCTGTTTTTT
cdr3_aa: CASRTQGANHGELFF

clone_size: NA
j_call: TRBJ2-7
d_call: NA
cdr3_length: 13
v_call: TRBV21-1
cdr3_nt: TGTGCCAGCAGGACAGGACTGCGCTACGAGCAGTACTTC
cdr3_aa: CASRTGLRYEQYF

clone_size: NA
j_call: TRBJ2-5
d_call: NA
cdr3_length: 15
v_call: TRBV24-1
cdr3_nt: TGTGCCACCAGTGATTTACAGGTAAACCAAGAGACCCAGTACTTC
cdr3_aa: CATSDLQVNQETQYF

clone_size: NA
j_call: TRBJ2-1
d_call: TRBD2
cdr3_length: 16
v_call: TRBV18
cdr3_nt: TGTGCCAGCTCACCTAGGACTAGCGGGGGGTACAATGAGCAGTTCTTC
cdr3_aa: CASSPRTSGGYNEQFF

clone_size: NA
j_call: TRBJ2-7
d_call: NA
cdr3_length: 12
v_call: TRBV19
cdr3_nt: TGTGCCAGTAGTATACTCGGGTACGAGCAGTACTTC
cdr3_aa: CASSILGYEQYF

clone_size: NA
j_call: TRBJ2-6
d_call: TRBD1
cdr3_length: 18
v_call: TRBV5-1
cdr3_nt: TGCGCCAGCAGCTTGGGACAGGGCCTTTTCTCTGGGGCCAACGTCCTGACTTTC
cdr3_aa: CASSLGQGLFSGANVLTF

clone_size: NA
j_call: TRBJ1-6
d_call: TRBD1
cdr3_length: 17
v_call: TRBV27
cdr3_nt: TGTGCCAGCAGGTTTCACAGGGGGCAATTGGATAATTCACCCCTCCACTTT
cdr3_aa: CASRFHRGQLDNSPLHF

clone_size: NA
j_call: TRBJ1-3
d_call: TRBD1
cdr3_length: 16
v_call: TRBV5-6
cdr3_nt: TGTGCCAGCAGCTTGATCCGGGACAGGGACAGAAACACCATATATTTT
cdr3_aa: CASSLIRDRDRNTIYF

clone_size: NA
j_call: TRBJ2-2
d_call: NA
cdr3_length: 16
v_call: TRBV4-1
cdr3_nt: TGCGCCAGCAGCCAAGATCAGAGCAGGATCACCGGGGAGCTGTTTTTT
cdr3_aa: CASSQDQSRITGELFF

clone_size: NA
j_call: TRBJ1-2
d_call: TRBD1
cdr3_length: 15
v_call: TRBV6-6
cdr3_nt: TGTGCCAGCAGCCCTTCCGGGACAGGGGGCTATGGCTACACCTTC
cdr3_aa: CASSPSGTGGYGYTF

clone_size: NA
j_call: TRBJ1-5
d_call: NA
cdr3_length: 14
v_call: TRBV4-3
cdr3_nt: TGCGCCAGCAGCCAAGAAGCGGGTGGTGAGCCCCAGCATTTT
cdr3_aa: CASSQEAGGEPQHF

clone_size: NA
j_call: TRBJ2-3
d_call: TRBD2
cdr3_length: 13
v_call: TRBV7-2
cdr3_nt: TGTGCCAGCAGCTTGGGAGGGGCAGATACGCAGTATTTT
cdr3_aa: CASSLGGADTQYF

clone_size: NA
j_call: TRBJ1-2
d_call: NA
cdr3_length: 15
v_call: TRBV9
cdr3_nt: TGTGCCAGCAGCCCTCGGGGGAGGGAGCAGCAGGGCTACACCTTC
cdr3_aa: CASSPRGREQQGYTF

clone_size: NA
j_call: TRBJ2-7
d_call: NA
cdr3_length: 13
v_call: TRBV6-7
cdr3_nt: TGTGCCAGCAGGTTAAGAAGACAGGAGGAGCAGTACTTC
cdr3_aa: CASRLRRQEEQYF

clone_size: NA
j_call: TRBJ2-7
d_call: NA
cdr3_length: 13
v_call: TRBV27
cdr3_nt: TGTGCCAGCAGTTTAAGGGAGGCCTACGAGCAGTACTTC
cdr3_aa: CASSLREAYEQYF

clone_size: NA
j_call: TRBJ2-7
d_call: TRBD2
cdr3_length: 13
v_call: TRBV7-2
cdr3_nt: TGTGCCAGCAGCTTAGCGGGACTAGACGAGCAGTACTTC
cdr3_aa: CASSLAGLDEQYF

clone_size: NA
j_call: TRBJ2-7
d_call: TRBD2
cdr3_length: 14
v_call: TRBV29-1
cdr3_nt: TGCAGCGTTCGGACTAGCGGGAGTGGGTACGAGCAGTACTTC
cdr3_aa: CSVRTSGSGYEQYF

clone_size: few
j_call: TRBJ2-1
d_call: TRBD1
cdr3_length: 15
v_call: TRBV6-5
cdr3_nt: TGTGCCAGCAGTCTGGACAGGAGAGGCGGAAATGAGCAGTTCTTC
cdr3_aa: CASSLDRRGGNEQFF

clone_size: NA
j_call: TRBJ2-3
d_call: NA
cdr3_length: 15
v_call: TRBV18
cdr3_nt: TGTGCCAGCTCACCACCGGGCCCTAATAGGGATACGCAGTATTTT
cdr3_aa: CASSPPGPNRDTQYF

clone_size: NA
j_call: TRBJ1-2
d_call: TRBD1
cdr3_length: 16
v_call: TRBV18
cdr3_nt: TGTGCCAGCTCACCACCGGGACAGGGGGCGCAGGGTGGCTACACCTTC
cdr3_aa: CASSPPGQGAQGGYTF

clone_size: NA
j_call: TRBJ1-5
d_call: NA
cdr3_length: 17
v_call: TRBV15
cdr3_nt: TGTGCCACCAGCAGAGATATAGGACAGTCTCGAGGGGAGCCCCAGCATTTT
cdr3_aa: CATSRDIGQSRGEPQHF

clone_size: few
j_call: TRBJ1-2
d_call: TRBD1
cdr3_length: 14
v_call: TRBV7-8
cdr3_nt: TGTGCCAGCAGCTTGGACAGGGTTACCTATGGCTACACCTTC
cdr3_aa: CASSLDRVTYGYTF

clone_size: few
j_call: TRBJ1-2
d_call: TRBD1
cdr3_length: 14
v_call: TRBV5-5
cdr3_nt: TGTGCCAGCAGCCTCCGGGACAGGGACTATGGCTACACCTTC
cdr3_aa: CASSLRDRDYGYTF

clone_size: NA
j_call: TRBJ1-3
d_call: NA
cdr3_length: 12
v_call: TRBV3-1/TRBV3-2
cdr3_nt: TGTGCCAGCAGCCACAGATCCGACACCATATATTTT
cdr3_aa: CASSHRSDTIYF

clone_size: NA
j_call: TRBJ1-1
d_call: NA
cdr3_length: 14
v_call: TRBV28
cdr3_nt: TGTGCCAGCAGTTTCGGCAGGGGGAACACTGAAGCTTTCTTT
cdr3_aa: CASSFGRGNTEAFF

clone_size: NA
j_call: TRBJ2-3
d_call: NA
cdr3_length: 14
v_call: TRBV5-1
cdr3_nt: TGCGCCAGCAGCTTCCCGGGAGAGACAGATACGCAGTATTTT
cdr3_aa: CASSFPGETDTQYF

clone_size: NA
j_call: TRBJ1-3
d_call: NA
cdr3_length: 15
v_call: TRBV25-1
cdr3_nt: TGTGCCAGCAGTTCTACAGGGCACTCTGGAAACACCATATATTTT
cdr3_aa: CASSSTGHSGNTIYF

clone_size: NA
j_call: TRBJ2-2
d_call: TRBD1
cdr3_length: 18
v_call: TRBV24-1
cdr3_nt: TGTGCCACCAGTGACGACACAGGGGGCAACTCCAAAACCGGGGAGCTGTTTTTT
cdr3_aa: CATSDDTGGNSKTGELFF

clone_size: NA
j_call: TRBJ2-4
d_call: NA
cdr3_length: 13
v_call: TRBV6-6
cdr3_nt: TGTGCCAGCAGAGAGGCCGGGGTAGACATTCAGTACTTC
cdr3_aa: CASREAGVDIQYF

clone_size: NA
j_call: TRBJ2-1
d_call: NA
cdr3_length: 15
v_call: TRBV6-2/TRBV6-3
cdr3_nt: TGTGCCAGCAGTTACTCCCTTAGCTCCTACAATGAGCAGTTCTTC
cdr3_aa: CASSYSLSSYNEQFF

clone_size: few
j_call: TRBJ1-1
d_call: TRBD1
cdr3_length: 13
v_call: TRBV19
cdr3_nt: TGTGCCAGTAGCTCCGACAGGGGCACTGAAGCTTTCTTT
cdr3_aa: CASSSDRGTEAFF